This T cell receptor beta chain was obtained from a study of blood T cells in healthy people across ages. This clonotype showed up just a few times. Primed by a sample-barcoded 5' primer and a J-beta primer mix, a second PCR proceeded for about 6 to 11 cycles. TCRdb called the 5' RACE reads again in MiXCR, with one record for every CDR3 protein. The sample has about 1.6 million distinct CDR3 sequences, 30% to 40% seen once; the top ten hold approximately 11%. CDR1 is SGHTA and CDR2 is FQGNSA in the germline V gene. The CDR3 extends over 16 amino acids. Trimming cost V 1 base and J 6 bases; bases outside gene matches: 6.

The V call is TRBV7-2, the J call TRBJ2-1; TRBD2 matches at 10 bases. The origin of this receptor is a woman in her twenties or thirties in good health. The specimen was blood. CDR3 residues: CASSLDGTSVSNEQFF. The CDR3 bases are TGTGCCAGCAGCTTAGACGGGACTAGCGTATCCAATGAGCAGTTCTTC.